This T cell receptor beta chain was documented in a study of blood T cell repertoires in COVID-19. Background on the study: Acute-phase and convalescent COVID-19 samples originated in the United States, Italy and Spain.

Methods used by the authors: Amplification from reference gene primers served as the basis for estimated nucleated cell counts. The method was immunoSEQ multiplex PCR; TCRdb's version includes in-frame clones alone and lacks a portion of them. V and J calls and clone size are as listed in that table; D and trimming were resolved from the DNA. This table holds 300,000 to 350,000 clones, approximately 86% found once. Those who participated ranged in age from roughly 18 to 95 years and resided in some 24 US areas. The sequenced material came from PBMCs or T cells enriched from blood (not recorded which). This sequence originates from a woman aged 40 to 50 with acute COVID-19.

CDR3 nucleotides: TGTGCCACCAGTGACCAAGGACAGGGGAGTTGGGAGACCCAGTACTTC. It yields the protein CATSDQGQGSWETQYF. J is TRBJ2-5 and V is TRBV24-1, with TRBD1 matching over 9 bases. Germline trimming cut 4 bases from V and 5 bases from J; bases unmatched to any gene: 10. This CDR3 contains 16 residues. Germline-derived CDR1 and CDR2 are KGHDR and SFDVKD.